This T cell receptor (beta chain) was recovered during a study of blood T cell repertoires in COVID-19. The protocol was immunoSEQ multiplex PCR, while the TCRdb copy is restricted to in-frame clones and leaves out a portion. The sample comprises about 180,000 clones, about 81% of which are singletons, and 12% rests with the top ten. CDR3 length: 11 amino acids. Germline CDR1 reads SGHVS; CDR2 reads FQNEAQ. The ends were cut back, 5 bases at V and 11 bases at J, with 12 bases in the middle. Material: peripheral blood. The rearrangement links TRBV7-8 to TRBJ1-1; tentatively, D is TRBD1 (6 bases). The clonotype comes from a woman of 80 years or more with COVID-19, enrolled during active disease. CDR3 region: CASSLQGRAFF. In DNA form, the CDR3 reads TGTGCCAGCAGCCTACAGGGCAGGGCTTTCTTT.